Listed below are T cell receptor beta chains from one sample, sequenced in a study of T cell responses to AZD1222 COVID-19 vaccine. Sequencing used immunoSEQ multiplex PCR; TCRdb keeps in-frame clones, though not all of them. The data contain about 200,000 clones, around nine tenths of them seen just once; the ten biggest clones take up 3.6%. Material: peripheral blood, obtained 28 days after the second dose of the MenACWY control vaccine. Receptors were obtained from an adult who received the MenACWY meningococcal vaccine as a control. Both conserved end residues are part of each CDR3. The D gene is left open where the match is weak. Part of the rows lack a size; the others show once, few, many or a class for expanded clones.

>TRBV18|NA|NA|TRBJ2-1
TGTGCCAGCTCACCCTTTAACAGGGATGATGATGAGCAGTTCTTC
CASSPFNRDDDEQFF
>TRBV24-1|NA|NA|TRBJ2-7
TGTGCCACCAGTGACTCCCGGACAGAGCCCAGCTACGAGCAGTACTTC
CATSDSRTEPSYEQYF
>TRBV5-6|NA|NA|TRBJ1-1
TGTGCCAGCAGCTTGTACGGTCGCACTGAAGCTTTCTTT
CASSLYGRTEAFF
>TRBV5-1|NA|TRBD2|TRBJ2-2
TGCGCCAGCAGCCTCGGACTAGCGGGAGGCGCGAACACCGGGGAGCTGTTTTTT
CASSLGLAGGANTGELFF
>TRBV24-1|NA|NA|TRBJ2-6
TGTGCCACCAGTGCCGGAGCCTCGATCGGGGCCAACGTCCTGACTTTC
CATSAGASIGANVLTF
>TRBV14|NA|NA|TRBJ1-3
TGTGCCAGCAGCCAAGTCCCGGCTGGAAACACCATATATTTT
CASSQVPAGNTIYF
>TRBV24-1|NA|NA|TRBJ2-7
TGTGCCACCAGTGAACGGGGGACCTACGAGCAGTACTTC
CATSERGTYEQYF
>TRBV18|once|NA|TRBJ1-1
TGTGCCAGCTCACCGACAGGCAGTTCGTTCCTAACTGAAGCTTTCTTT
CASSPTGSSFLTEAFF
>TRBV15|once|NA|TRBJ1-6
TGTGCCACCAGCAGAGCAAGGGGGGCAAACTCCTATAATTCACCCCTCCACTTT
CATSRARGANSYNSPLHF
>TRBV4-2|once|TRBD1|TRBJ1-1
TGTGCCAGCAGCCAATTTCAGGGGGGTGGATCTGAAGCTTTCTTT
CASSQFQGGGSEAFF
>TRBV2|NA|TRBD2|TRBJ2-7
TGTGCCAGCAGGCGGGGGTACGAGCAGTACTTC
CASRRGYEQYF
>TRBV5-6|NA|NA|TRBJ2-7
TGTGCCAGCAGCCCGGGGACACGTTACTACGAGCAGTACTTC
CASSPGTRYYEQYF
>TRBV5-1|NA|NA|TRBJ1-3
TGCGCCAGCAGCTTGGGGCGGTCAGAGAGACGCATCTCCTCTGGAAACACCATATATTTT
CASSLGRSERRISSGNTIYF
>TRBV27|NA|NA|TRBJ1-5
TGTGCCAGCAGTCCAATTGGGGGGGTCGTTAGCAATCAGCCCCAGCATTTT
CASSPIGGVVSNQPQHF
>TRBV5-1|NA|TRBD1|TRBJ2-3
TGCGCCAGCAGCAGGGACAGGGCCAGCACAGATACGCAGTATTTT
CASSRDRASTDTQYF
>TRBV5-1|NA|NA|TRBJ1-2
TGCGCCAGCAGCGGGCAATTGGGTTCTAACTATGGCTACACCTTC
CASSGQLGSNYGYTF
>TRBV7-8|NA|TRBD1|TRBJ1-3
TGTGCCAGCATCGACAGGGGCCACGGAAACACCATATATTTT
CASIDRGHGNTIYF
>TRBV29-1|NA|NA|TRBJ1-5
TGCAGCGCGACGGGTAGCAATCAGCCCCAGCATTTT
CSATGSNQPQHF
>TRBV19|NA|NA|TRBJ1-1
TGTGCCAGTGCCGGGACGGTGAACACTGAAGCTTTCTTT
CASAGTVNTEAFF
>TRBV19|NA|TRBD2|TRBJ2-1
TGTGCCAGTAGTGGGTACGGGACTAGATCCATGAATGAGCAGTTCTTC
CASSGYGTRSMNEQFF
>TRBV6-5|NA|TRBD2|TRBJ2-1
TGTGCCAGCAGCCCGGGACTAGCGGAATACAATGAGCAGTTCTTC
CASSPGLAEYNEQFF
>TRBV19|NA|NA|TRBJ2-7
TGTGCCAGTAGTATCCCAGGGACGGCTTCCTACGAGCAGTACTTC
CASSIPGTASYEQYF
>TRBV5-1|NA|NA|TRBJ1-4
TGCGCCAGCAGCCTTGGCCTGGGAGACGGATCTAATGAAAAACTGTTTTTT
CASSLGLGDGSNEKLFF
>TRBV7-2|NA|NA|TRBJ2-3
TGTGCCAGCATCTCAGGGGTTAGCACAGATACGCAGTATTTT
CASISGVSTDTQYF